This T cell receptor (beta chain) originates from a study of cytomegalovirus exposure and HLA in healthy donors. Study details: The roughly 120 million unique TCR beta sequences, from some 170 million T cells, were found by an earlier analysis.

This clone was counted a few times. This PCR relied on a set of 60 Vbeta primers and 13 Jbeta primers. The protocol was immunoSEQ multiplex PCR, while the TCRdb copy is restricted to in-frame clones and leaves out a portion. The sample lists approximately 45,000 clones; around 69% were seen once. Trimming took off 2 bases at V and 9 bases at J, with 13 bases between the two ends. The germline V gene encodes CDR1 MNHEY and CDR2 SVGAGI. This CDR3 contains 13 residues. Donors in the study were healthy people who gave bone marrow. Nominal health characterized the donors when sampled, though unrecorded immune exposures were likely.

The sequenced sample was PBMCs. The chain combines TRBV6-5 with TRBJ2-5, with D maybe TRBD1 (5 bases). The receptor was derived from a woman in her 30s in good health and CMV-seronegative. The CDR3, as DNA: TGTGCCAGCAGTTACGGGCAGGGTGGGGCCCAGTACTTC. Amino acid sequence: CASSYGQGGAQYF.